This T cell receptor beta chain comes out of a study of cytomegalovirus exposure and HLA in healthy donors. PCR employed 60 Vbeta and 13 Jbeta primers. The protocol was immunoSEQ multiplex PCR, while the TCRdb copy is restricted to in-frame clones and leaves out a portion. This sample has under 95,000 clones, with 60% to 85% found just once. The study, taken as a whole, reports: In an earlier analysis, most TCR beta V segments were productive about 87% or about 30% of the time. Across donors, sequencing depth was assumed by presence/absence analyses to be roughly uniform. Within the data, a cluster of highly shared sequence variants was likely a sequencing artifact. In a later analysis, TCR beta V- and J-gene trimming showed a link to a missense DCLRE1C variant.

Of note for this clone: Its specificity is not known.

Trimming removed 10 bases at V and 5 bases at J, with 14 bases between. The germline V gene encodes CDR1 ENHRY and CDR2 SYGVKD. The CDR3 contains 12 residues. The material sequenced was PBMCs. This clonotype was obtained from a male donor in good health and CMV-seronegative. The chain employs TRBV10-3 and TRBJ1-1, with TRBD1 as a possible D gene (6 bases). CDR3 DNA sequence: TGTGCCACCCAAACCACAGGGACTGAAGCTTTCTTT. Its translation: CATQTTGTEAFF.